Below, one T cell receptor beta chain is given with its context. The sample comes from a study of cytomegalovirus exposure and HLA in healthy donors. The PCR employed 60 Vbeta primers together with 13 Jbeta primers. The assay was immunoSEQ multiplex PCR, and TCRdb's table has in-frame clones only and misses some. The data show 120,000 to 150,000 clones, more than 65% seen once. Material for sequencing was PBMCs. This TCR was recovered from a man aged 25-45 years in good health and CMV-seropositive.

For the CDR3, the DNA is TGTGCCAGCAGCTTAGACCCGGGACAGCCCCAGCATTTT. This gives the protein CASSLDPGQPQHF. V gene TRBV7-8 combines with J gene TRBJ1-5; D unclear. CDR3 length: 13 amino acids. V was trimmed by 1 base and J by 7 bases, leaving 8 bases between them. CDR1 is SGHVS, CDR2 FQNEAQ, per germline. Supplemented by reference TRBV7-8 and TRBJ1-5, the full variable domain reads GAGVSQSPRYKVAKRGQDVALRCDPISGHVSLFWYQQALGQGPEFLTYFQNEAQLDKSGLPSDRFFAERPEGSVSTLKIQRTQQEDSAVYLCASSLDPGQPQHFGDGTRLSIL.